A single sample is the source of the 4 T cell receptor beta chains below, sequenced in a study of cytomegalovirus exposure and HLA in healthy donors. The PCR ran on 60 Vbeta and 13 Jbeta primers. The repertoire was sequenced with immunoSEQ multiplex PCR; TCRdb's copy has only in-frame clones and lacks some. Found here are 95,000 to 150,000 clones, roughly 9% of them singletons; the top ten hold around 6%. The sequenced sample was PBMCs. These receptors all come from a woman between 35 and 50 years old in good health and CMV-seropositive.

This clone was recorded a few times. This chain connects TRBV28 to TRBJ2-7; 10 bases match TRBD2. The CDR3 has 13 residues. The V segment lost 6 bases and the J segment 3 bases; nucleotides outside the gene matches: 2. Looked up from germline, CDR1 is MDHEN and CDR2 is SYDVKM. CDR3 region: CASSGTSVYEQYF. The CDR3, as DNA: TGTGCCAGCAGCGGGACTAGCGTCTACGAGCAGTACTTC.

The chain uses TRBV6-1 and TRBJ2-2; 11 bases are shared with TRBD2. The CDR3 is made up of 15 amino acids. Trimming at V came to 6 bases and at J to 6 bases, leaving 6 bases not matched to a gene. Germline lookup yields CDR1 MNHNS and CDR2 SASEGT. CDR3 DNA sequence: TGTGCCAGCAGATCTAGCGGGGGGCATTCCGGGGAGCTGTTTTTT. Translating it yields CASRSSGGHSGELFF.

The chain recombines TRBV29-1 with TRBJ2-3; D is unclear. CDR1 is SQVTM, CDR2 ANQGSEA, per germline. The V end lost 5 bases, the J end lost 1 base, and 10 bases lay between the germline ends. The CDR3 has 13 residues. The CDR3 sequence is CSVPQIGTDTQYF. The CDR3 DNA reads TGCAGCGTTCCCCAGATTGGCACAGATACGCAGTATTTT.

This clone was counted only a few times. The chain uses TRBV7-6 and TRBJ2-1; D not resolved. Trimming cost V 3 bases and J 7 bases, with 7 bases left between them. Germline V gives CDR1 SGHVS, CDR2 FNYEAQ. The CDR3 sequence is 12 residues long. The CDR3 coding sequence is TGTGCCAGCAGCTTTAGCAGTAATGAGCAGTTCTTC. Translating gives CASSFSSNEQFF.